One and the same sample provided the 29 T cell receptor beta chains below, sequenced in a study of blood T cell repertoires in COVID-19. Here immunoSEQ multiplex PCR was the method, and the copy in TCRdb shows in-frame clones only, minus some. The table has 95,000 to 100,000 clones, about nine tenths seen once. Sample: peripheral blood. Receptors originate from a man aged 45-65 years with acute or convalescent COVID-19.

V gene TRBV19 combines with J gene TRBJ1-1; a possible D gene is TRBD1 (6 bases). Per germline, CDR1 LNHDA and CDR2 SQIVND (reference sequence). The germline V and J ends were trimmed by 3 bases and 0 bases, with 14 bases remaining between them. The CDR3 runs to 16 residues. CDR3 bases: TGTGCCAGTAGTATCACAACAGGGTTCATGAACACTGAAGCTTTCTTT. Translated, it gives CASSITTGFMNTEAFF.

This clone was seen a single time. The CDR3 coding sequence is TGTGCCAGCTCGGGAGGAGTTAATGAAAAACTGTTTTTT. It codes for CASSGGVNEKLFF. V gene TRBV18 combines with J gene TRBJ1-4, with unresolved D. Germline loops: CDR1 KGHSH, CDR2 LQKENI. CDR3 length: 13 amino acids. Between the trimmed V and J ends, which lost 6 bases and 4 bases, there was a span of 9 bases.

The chain uses TRBV6-2 or TRBV6-3 and TRBJ1-1, with no clear D. V dropped 2 bases and J dropped 0 bases, with 4 bases sitting between them. The CDR3 is 13 amino acids. Per germline, CDR1 MNHEY and CDR2 SVGEGT. CDR3 sequence reads: CASSYPMNTEAFF. As DNA, the CDR3 is TGTGCCAGCAGTTACCCCATGAACACTGAAGCTTTCTTT.

This clone was counted between two and nine times. The chain is built from TRBV10-1 and TRBJ1-5; unclear D gene. The CDR3 extends over 14 amino acids. The germline V gene encodes CDR1 WNHNN and CDR2 SYGVQD (reference sequence). V was shortened by 6 bases and J by 2 bases, with 11 bases between the two germline ends. CDR3 coding DNA: TGCGCCAGCAGCGATGGAGCTGGCAATCAGCCCCAGCATTTT. Translated, it gives CASSDGAGNQPQHF.

V gene TRBV24-1 combines with J gene TRBJ2-2, with D possibly TRBD2 on 6 matching bases. The CDR3 spans 16 residues. Trimming shortened V by 4 bases and J by 0 bases, and 11 bases separated the two germline ends. In germline, CDR1 is KGHDR, CDR2 SFDVKD. The CDR3 coding sequence is TGTGCCACCAGTGACCCCGGGGGTCCGAACACCGGGGAGCTGTTTTTT. The encoded protein is CATSDPGGPNTGELFF.

The chain carries TRBV19 and TRBJ2-1; D possibly corresponds to TRBD1 (6 bases). Per germline, CDR1 LNHDA and CDR2 SQIVND (reference sequence). The length of the CDR3 is 15 residues. With 0 bases removed from V and 3 bases from J, the gap between germline ends came to 9 bases. CDR3 sequence: CASSIDQGFYNEQFF. CDR3 DNA: TGTGCCAGTAGTATAGATCAGGGGTTCTACAATGAGCAGTTCTTC.

DNA of the CDR3: TGTGCCAGCAGCCCGAGGCGGGACAGGGTATCAGGGGCCAACGTCCTGACTTTC. It yields the protein CASSPRRDRVSGANVLTF. The J gene is TRBJ2-6, the V gene TRBV7-8; 9 bases are shared with TRBD1. Losses at the gene ends were 5 bases for V and 4 bases for J; bases not matched to a gene: 12. CDR1 and CDR2 from the germline V gene are SGHVS and FQNEAQ. This CDR3 contains 18 residues.

This sequence joins TRBV6-4 and TRBJ1-2; D is unclear. The germline CDR1 and CDR2 sequences are MRHNA and SNTAGT. Trimming removed 2 bases from V and 8 bases from J, with 12 bases in between. The CDR3 is 13 residues long. The CDR3 spells CASSDTPTTGYTF. The CDR3 DNA reads as TGTGCCAGCAGTGACACCCCCACGACAGGCTACACCTTC.

The chain recombines TRBV27 with TRBJ2-1; TRBD1 matches 8 bases. Germline assignment: CDR1 MNHEY and CDR2 SMNVEV (reference sequence). V lost 8 bases to trimming and J lost 4 bases; unmatched junction nucleotides: 4. This CDR3 has 13 amino acids. For the CDR3, the DNA is TGTGCCAGCTCGGGACAGGTTTACAATGAGCAGTTCTTC. It is translated as CASSGQVYNEQFF.

The chain has TRBV27 and TRBJ1-2; the D gene is possibly TRBD1 (6 bases). V was trimmed by 4 bases and J by 3 bases, leaving 12 bases between them. Per the germline V gene, CDR1 is MNHEY and CDR2 is SMNVEV (reference sequence). The CDR3 has 14 residues. Here the CDR3 DNA reads TGTGCCAGCAGTTCCACAGGGAATTACTATGGCTACACCTTC. It codes for CASSSTGNYYGYTF.

The genes are TRBV27 and TRBJ1-3; TRBD1 agrees at 7 bases. Unmatched junction bases numbered 4, after V lost 5 bases and J lost 0 bases. The CDR3 covers 15 residues. Germline values: CDR1 MNHEY, CDR2 SMNVEV (reference sequence). This CDR3 is CASSARQGSGNTIYF. CDR3 DNA sequence: TGTGCCAGCAGTGCTCGACAGGGCTCTGGAAACACCATATATTTT.

The gene calls are TRBV10-1 and TRBJ2-3; D is perhaps TRBD2 (5 bases). This CDR3 spans 13 amino acids. V was cut by 5 bases and J by 5 bases, with 11 bases left in between. CDR1 is WNHNN, CDR2 SYGVQD, per germline (reference sequence). The CDR3 spells CASSKPGVDTQYF. As DNA, the CDR3 is TGCGCCAGCAGTAAGCCCGGGGTAGATACGCAGTATTTT.

This chain connects TRBV6-5 to TRBJ2-1; a weak D match, TRBD2 (6 bases). Germline values: CDR1 MNHEY, CDR2 SVGAGI. V was cut by 7 bases and J by 5 bases, with 12 bases left in between. CDR3 length equals 13 residues. For the CDR3, the DNA is TGTGCCAGCACCCAATGGGGGGACAATGAGCAGTTCTTC. Protein sequence: CASTQWGDNEQFF.

CDR3 sequence reads: CAWRTDYEQYF. The CDR3, as DNA: TGTGCCTGGAGGACAGACTACGAGCAGTACTTC. V is TRBV30 and J is TRBJ2-7; D possibly corresponds to TRBD1 (5 bases). Trimming stripped 3 bases from V and 3 bases from J, with 6 bases between. The CDR3 runs 11 residues. Germline-derived CDR1 and CDR2 are GTSNPN and SVGIG (reference sequence).

The chain carries TRBV4-2 and TRBJ1-4; TRBD1 is a possible D gene (5 bases). The V end lost 1 base, the J end lost 3 bases, and 15 bases lay between the germline ends. This CDR3 is 17 amino acids long. Germline assignment: CDR1 LGHNA and CDR2 YNFKEQ. The CDR3: CASSQGGRGISNEKLFF. The CDR3 nucleotides are TGTGCCAGCAGCCAAGGTGGTCGGGGGATCTCTAATGAAAAACTGTTTTTT.

The J gene is TRBJ1-1, the V gene TRBV6-1; D is undetermined. The CDR3 has 13 amino acids. The germline gives CDR1 MNHNS, CDR2 SASEGT. V gave up 3 bases and J gave up 5 bases, with 10 bases separating them. This CDR3 reads CASSEQEITEAFF. The CDR3, as DNA: TGTGCCAGCAGTGAGCAGGAAATAACTGAAGCTTTCTTT.

The chain links TRBV16 to TRBJ1-3, with a possible D match to TRBD1 (6 bases). This CDR3 is 16 amino acids long. Germline loops: CDR1 KGHSY, CDR2 FQNENV. Trimming left V 4 bases short and J 0 bases short, with 13 bases between. CDR3 amino acids: CASSPTDRYSGNTIYF. The CDR3 DNA is TGTGCCAGCAGCCCCACGGACAGATACTCTGGAAACACCATATATTTT.

The chain is built from TRBV7-9 and TRBJ1-1; D unresolved. This CDR3 has 11 residues. Trimming shortened V by 2 bases and J by 6 bases, and 4 bases separated the two germline ends. CDR1 is SEHNR and CDR2 is FQNEAQ in the germline V gene (reference sequence). The CDR3 nucleotides read TGTGCCAGCAGCTTAAGAGCTGAAGCTTTCTTT. Translation: CASSLRAEAFF. Drawing the rest from reference TRBV7-9 and TRBJ1-1, the complete variable domain is DTGVSQNPRHKITKRGQNVTFRCDPISEHNRLYWYRQTLGQGPEFLTYFQNEAQLEKSRLLSDRFSAERPKGSFSTLEIQRTEQGDSAMYLCASSLRAEAFFGQGTRLTVV.

The chain uses TRBV30 and TRBJ1-4; possibly TRBD1 for D (5 bases). CDR3 length: 13 amino acids. Germline V lookup: CDR1 GTSNPN, CDR2 SVGIG (reference sequence). Trimming left V 2 bases short and J 8 bases short, with 12 bases between. CDR3: CAWSFQGGEKLFF. In nucleotides, the CDR3 is TGTGCCTGGAGTTTCCAGGGCGGCGAAAAACTGTTTTTT.

J is TRBJ2-3 and V is TRBV6-5, with D maybe TRBD2 (6 bases). The CDR3 runs to 16 residues. V was shortened by 4 bases and J by 5 bases, with 19 bases between the two germline ends. In germline, CDR1 is MNHEY, CDR2 SVGAGI. CDR3: CASSFRSNSGGDTQYF. The CDR3 DNA reads as TGTGCCAGCAGTTTCCGGTCGAATAGCGGAGGAGATACGCAGTATTTT.

This sequence joins TRBV4-3 and TRBJ2-2; 9 positions agree with TRBD1. CDR3 length: 16 residues. The V gene end was trimmed by 4 bases and the J gene end by 5 bases; junction bases not matched to a gene: 8. Germline CDR1 LGHNA, CDR2 YSLEER. CDR3 DNA sequence: TGCGCCAGCAGCCGGAAGAGAGGGACAGGGACCGGGGAGCTGTTTTTT. As protein: CASSRKRGTGTGELFF.

The chain has TRBV19 and TRBJ1-2; tentative D call: TRBD1 (5 bases). Trimming stripped 7 bases from V and 2 bases from J, with 14 bases between. The CDR3 contains 14 residues. Per the germline V gene, CDR1 is LNHDA and CDR2 is SQIVND (reference sequence). CDR3 in DNA: TGTGCCAGTACCCCGGAGGGGTTAAACTATGGCTACACCTTC. This codes for CASTPEGLNYGYTF.

The chain employs TRBV3-1 (or the pseudogene TRBV3-2) and TRBJ2-6, with D possibly TRBD2 on 5 matching bases. Trimming pared 6 bases from V and 0 bases from J, leaving 12 bases between. The CDR3 is 16 amino acids. CDR1 is LGHDT and CDR2 is YNNKEL in the germline V gene (reference sequence). CDR3 residues: CASRPRGLSGANVLTF. The CDR3 region has the DNA TGTGCCAGCAGACCTCGAGGACTCTCTGGGGCCAACGTCCTGACTTTC.

The J gene is TRBJ2-3, the V gene TRBV19; 10 nucleotides match TRBD2. In germline, CDR1 is LNHDA, CDR2 SQIVND (reference sequence). This CDR3 is built from 16 residues. V dropped 6 bases and J dropped 5; count of bases not matched to a gene: 11. For the CDR3, the DNA is TGTGCCAGTAGGGACCAACTAGCGGGGAAGGGAGATACGCAGTATTTT. Translated: CASRDQLAGKGDTQYF.

This rearrangement joins TRBV6-2 or TRBV6-3 to TRBJ2-5, with 7 positions matching TRBD1. V trimming: 0 bases; J trimming: 5 bases; junction bases outside the gene matches: 3. The length of the CDR3 is 14 residues. The germline gives CDR1 MNHEY, CDR2 SVGEGT. The CDR3 loop reads CASSYSVRGETQYF. DNA for the CDR3: TGTGCCAGCAGTTACTCTGTCAGGGGGGAGACCCAGTACTTC.

The chain has TRBV2 and TRBJ1-5; D gene ambiguous. V lost 0 bases and J 0 bases, leaving 12 bases between the germline ends. Germline V gene lookup returns CDR1 SNHLY and CDR2 FYNNEI. The CDR3 runs to 17 residues. CDR3 amino acids: CASSEAAPGYSNQPQHF. The CDR3 DNA reads as TGTGCCAGCAGTGAAGCCGCGCCAGGATATAGCAATCAGCCCCAGCATTTT.

The rearrangement joins TRBV9 to TRBJ2-1; D perhaps matches TRBD1 (5 bases). Trimming took 0 bases from V and 4 from J, leaving 11 bases between them. CDR3 length equals 15 residues. From germline, CDR1 is SGDLS and CDR2 YYNGEE. CDR3 loop: CASSVVQGSYNEQFF. In DNA form, the CDR3 reads TGTGCCAGCAGCGTAGTCCAGGGATCATACAATGAGCAGTTCTTC.

The V and J genes are TRBV5-4 and TRBJ1-6, with no clear D. The V gene lost 1 base and the J gene lost 0 bases, with 5 bases spanning the gap. CDR1 and CDR2 from the germline V gene are SGHNT and YYREEE (reference sequence). This CDR3 contains 15 residues. The CDR3 DNA reads TGTGCCAGCAGCTTGACAAGCTCCTATAATTCACCCCTCCACTTT. Amino acid sequence: CASSLTSSYNSPLHF.

This chain uses TRBV7-3 with TRBJ2-3; 11 bases are a match to TRBD2. The CDR3 runs to 15 residues. Germline V gives CDR1 SGHTA, CDR2 FQGTGA. Trimming removed 3 bases from V and 6 bases from J; junction bases left unmatched: 5. CDR3 DNA sequence: TGTGCCAGCAGCTTGACTAGCGGGGTTTCTGATACGCAGTATTTT. Its translation: CASSLTSGVSDTQYF.